The 6 T cell receptor beta chains below all came from one sample that was sequenced in a study of T-cell reconstitution after alpha-beta-depleted transplantation in children. Unique molecular identifiers tagged the TCRbeta library. A single record per CDR3 protein comes from TCRdb applying MiXCR to the PCR reads. Of approximately 210,000 distinct CDR3 sequences listed, around a sixth were seen once; the top ten hold about 41%. The sequenced sample was PBMCs, mostly from graft donor cells, obtained 360 days after TCRalphabeta/CD19-depleted stem cell transplant. The receptor set was obtained from a male patient between 2 and 15 years old who had a stem cell transplant for acute lymphoblastic leukemia, so the T cells may come from the graft donor.

The rearrangement uses TRBV27 and TRBJ2-7; D not resolved. The CDR3 runs 13 residues. Germline values: CDR1 MNHEY, CDR2 SMNVEV (reference sequence). The V end lost 7 bases, the J end lost 2 bases, and 12 bases lay between the germline ends. CDR3 DNA: TGTGCCAGCAAGTCCTCGGAAACCTACGAGCAGTACTTC. Translated: CASKSSETYEQYF.

The rearrangement uses TRBV20-1 and TRBJ2-2, with D possibly TRBD2 on 6 matching bases. V was shortened by 2 bases and J by 7 bases, with 8 bases between the two germline ends. Looked up from germline, CDR1 is DFQATT and CDR2 is SNEGSKA (reference sequence). This CDR3 has 12 residues. The CDR3 DNA follows: TGCAGTGCTAGAATCGGGAGCGGGGAGCTGTTTTTT. Residues: CSARIGSGELFF.

The chain links TRBV20-1 to TRBJ2-1; unclear D gene. The CDR3 length is 12 residues. The V and J ends lost 3 bases and 7 bases respectively, with 10 bases between them. In germline, CDR1 is DFQATT, CDR2 SNEGSKA (reference sequence). The CDR3, as DNA: TGCAGTGCTAGTCAGCCGATGAATGAGCAGTTCTTC. Encoded protein: CSASQPMNEQFF.

The V call is TRBV27, the J call TRBJ2-6, with TRBD1 identical over 10 bases. Per germline, CDR1 MNHEY and CDR2 SMNVEV (reference sequence). The CDR3 loop spans 18 amino acids. Trimming at V came to 6 bases and at J to 1 base, leaving 9 bases not matched to a gene. As DNA, the CDR3 is TGTGCCAGCAGCCTCACAGGGGACAGGGGATCTGGGGCCAACGTCCTGACTTTC. Protein product: CASSLTGDRGSGANVLTF.

The rearrangement uses TRBV15 and TRBJ2-3, with D possibly being TRBD2 (6 bases). The V gene's germline CDR1 is LNHNV and CDR2 YYDKDF (reference sequence). The V end lost 8 bases, the J end lost 2 bases, and 14 bases lay between the germline ends. This CDR3 has 14 amino acids. This chain's CDR3 is CATSPGLNTDTQYF. As DNA, the CDR3 is TGTGCCACCTCCCCGGGACTCAACACAGATACGCAGTATTTT.

This clonotype was observed a few times. The chain employs TRBV20-1 and TRBJ2-7; 9 bases match TRBD1. Germline V gene lookup returns CDR1 DFQATT and CDR2 SNEGSKA (reference sequence). The CDR3 is 15 amino acids. J lost 5 bases, V lost 3 bases, and 11 bases had no gene match. The CDR3 sequence: CSASPPDRGPNEQYF. The CDR3 nucleotides are TGCAGTGCTAGTCCCCCGGACAGGGGTCCTAACGAGCAGTACTTC.